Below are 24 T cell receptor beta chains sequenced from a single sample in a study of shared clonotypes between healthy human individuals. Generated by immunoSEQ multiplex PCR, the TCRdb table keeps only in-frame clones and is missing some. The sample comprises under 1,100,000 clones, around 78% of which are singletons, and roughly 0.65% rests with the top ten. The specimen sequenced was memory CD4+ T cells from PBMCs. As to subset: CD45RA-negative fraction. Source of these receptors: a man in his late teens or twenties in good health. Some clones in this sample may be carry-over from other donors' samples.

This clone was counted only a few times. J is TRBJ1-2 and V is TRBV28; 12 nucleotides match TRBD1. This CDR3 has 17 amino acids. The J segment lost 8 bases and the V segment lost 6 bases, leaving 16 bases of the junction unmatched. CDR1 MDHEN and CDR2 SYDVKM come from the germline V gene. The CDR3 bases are TGTGCCAGCAGGGAAAATCGTCCGGGACAGGGGGCTTTCGGCTACACCTTC. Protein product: CASRENRPGQGAFGYTF.

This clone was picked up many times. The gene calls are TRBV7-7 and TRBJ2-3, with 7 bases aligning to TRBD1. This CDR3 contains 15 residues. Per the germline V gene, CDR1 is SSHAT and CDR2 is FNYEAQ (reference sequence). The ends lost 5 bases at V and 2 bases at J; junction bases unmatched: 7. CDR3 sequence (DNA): TGTGCCAGCAGCCCCAGACAGGGATTCACAGATACGCAGTATTTT. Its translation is CASSPRQGFTDTQYF.

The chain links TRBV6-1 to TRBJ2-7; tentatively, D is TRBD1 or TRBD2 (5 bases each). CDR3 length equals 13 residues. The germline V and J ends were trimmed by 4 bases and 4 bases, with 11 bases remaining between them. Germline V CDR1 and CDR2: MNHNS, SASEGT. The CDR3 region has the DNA TGTGCCAGCAGTGGAGGGGTCACGTACGAGCAGTACTTC. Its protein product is CASSGGVTYEQYF.

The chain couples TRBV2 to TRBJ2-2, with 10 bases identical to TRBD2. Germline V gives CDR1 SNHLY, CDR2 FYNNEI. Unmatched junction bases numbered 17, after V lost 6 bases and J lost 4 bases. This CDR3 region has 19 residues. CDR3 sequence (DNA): TGTGCCAGCAGGATGTTTAGCGGGAGGACTCAAGGCGGCACCGGGGAGCTGTTTTTT. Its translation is CASRMFSGRTQGGTGELFF.

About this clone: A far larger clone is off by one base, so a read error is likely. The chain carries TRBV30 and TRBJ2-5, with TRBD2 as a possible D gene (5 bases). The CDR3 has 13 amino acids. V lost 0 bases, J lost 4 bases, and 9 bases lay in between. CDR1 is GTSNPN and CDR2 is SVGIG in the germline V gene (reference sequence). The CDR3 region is CAWSVPGLETQYF. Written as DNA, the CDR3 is TGTGCCTGGAGTGTACCGGGGTTAGAGACCCAGTACTTC.

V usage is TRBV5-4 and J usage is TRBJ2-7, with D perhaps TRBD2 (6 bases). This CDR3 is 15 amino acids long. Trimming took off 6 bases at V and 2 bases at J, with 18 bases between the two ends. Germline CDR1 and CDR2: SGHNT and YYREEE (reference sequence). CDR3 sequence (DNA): TGTGCCAGCAACTCGGGGGACGGGCCTGCCTACGAGCAGTACTTC. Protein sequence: CASNSGDGPAYEQYF.

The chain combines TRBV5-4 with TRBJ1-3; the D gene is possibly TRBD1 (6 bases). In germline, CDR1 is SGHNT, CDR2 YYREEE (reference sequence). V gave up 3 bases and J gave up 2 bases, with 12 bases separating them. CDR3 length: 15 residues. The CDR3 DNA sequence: TGTGCCAGCAGCTCTAAGGACAGAGCTGGAAACACCATATATTTT. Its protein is CASSSKDRAGNTIYF.

The DNA for the CDR3 is TGTGCCAGCAGTCCCCGGAGAGCCGTGAGCACAGATACGCAGTATTTT. Translation: CASSPRRAVSTDTQYF. The rearrangement joins TRBV28 to TRBJ2-3; D not resolved. V dropped 5 bases and J dropped 0 bases, with 15 bases sitting between them. CDR1 and CDR2 (germline): MDHEN, SYDVKM. This CDR3 region has 16 residues. The variable domain in full, completed from reference TRBV28 and TRBJ2-3, reads DVKVTQSSRYLVKRTGEKVFLECVQDMDHENMFWYRQDPGLGLRLIYFSYDVKMKEKGDIPEGYSVSREKKERFSLILESASTNQTSMYLCASSPRRAVSTDTQYFGPGTRLTVL.

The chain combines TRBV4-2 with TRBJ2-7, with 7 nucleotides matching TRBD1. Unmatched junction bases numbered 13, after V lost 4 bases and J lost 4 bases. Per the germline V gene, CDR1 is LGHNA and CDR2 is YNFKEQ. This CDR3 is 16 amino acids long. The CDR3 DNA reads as TGTGCCAGCAGCCCTATAGGGGGACAGTCACAGTACGAGCAGTACTTC. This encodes CASSPIGGQSQYEQYF.

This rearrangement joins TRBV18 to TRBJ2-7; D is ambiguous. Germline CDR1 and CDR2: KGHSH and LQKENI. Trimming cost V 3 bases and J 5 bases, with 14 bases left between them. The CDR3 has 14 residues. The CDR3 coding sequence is TGTGCCAGCTCACCCGAGTCCCCGGGCGACGAGCAGTACTTC. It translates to CASSPESPGDEQYF.

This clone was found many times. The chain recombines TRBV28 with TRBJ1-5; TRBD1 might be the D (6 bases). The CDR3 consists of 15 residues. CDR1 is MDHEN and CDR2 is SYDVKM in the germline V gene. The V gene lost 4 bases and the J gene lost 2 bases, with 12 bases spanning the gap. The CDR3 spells CASSSHREGNQPQHF. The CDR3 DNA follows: TGTGCCAGCAGTTCTCACAGGGAGGGCAATCAGCCCCAGCATTTT.

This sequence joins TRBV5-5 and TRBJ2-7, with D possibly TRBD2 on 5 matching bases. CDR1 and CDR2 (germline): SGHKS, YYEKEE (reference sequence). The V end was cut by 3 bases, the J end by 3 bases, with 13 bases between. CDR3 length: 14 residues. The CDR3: CASSSTGVNYEQYF. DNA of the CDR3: TGTGCCAGCAGCTCAACCGGGGTAAACTACGAGCAGTACTTC.

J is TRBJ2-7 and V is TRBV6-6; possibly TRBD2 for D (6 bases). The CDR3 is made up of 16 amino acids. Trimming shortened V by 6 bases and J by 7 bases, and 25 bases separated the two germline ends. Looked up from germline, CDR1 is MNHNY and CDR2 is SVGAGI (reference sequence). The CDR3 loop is CASRSSGAGNLGEQYF. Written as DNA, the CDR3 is TGTGCCAGCAGATCCAGCGGAGCGGGCAACTTGGGAGAGCAGTACTTC.

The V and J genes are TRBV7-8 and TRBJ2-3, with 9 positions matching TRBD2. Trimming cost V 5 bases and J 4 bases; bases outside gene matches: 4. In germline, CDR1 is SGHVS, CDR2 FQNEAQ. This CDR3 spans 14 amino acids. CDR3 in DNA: TGTGCCAGCAGCCACGGGACTAGCCCAGATACGCAGTATTTT. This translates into CASSHGTSPDTQYF.

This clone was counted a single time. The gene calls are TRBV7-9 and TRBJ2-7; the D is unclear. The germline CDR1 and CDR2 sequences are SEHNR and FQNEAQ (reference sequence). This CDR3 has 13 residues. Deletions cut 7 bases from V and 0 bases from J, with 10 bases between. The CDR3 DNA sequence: TGTGCCAGCAACCTTGACAACTCCTACGAGCAGTACTTC. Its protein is CASNLDNSYEQYF.

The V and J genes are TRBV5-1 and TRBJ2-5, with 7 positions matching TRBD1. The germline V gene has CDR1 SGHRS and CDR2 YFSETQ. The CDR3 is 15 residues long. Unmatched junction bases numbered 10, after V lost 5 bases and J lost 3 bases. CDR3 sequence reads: CASRSTPGTEETQYF. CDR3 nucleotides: TGCGCCAGCAGATCCACCCCCGGGACAGAAGAGACCCAGTACTTC.

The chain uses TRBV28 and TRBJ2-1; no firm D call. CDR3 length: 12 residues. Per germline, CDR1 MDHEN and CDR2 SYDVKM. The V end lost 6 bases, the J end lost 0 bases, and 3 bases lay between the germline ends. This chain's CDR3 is CASSGSYNEQFF. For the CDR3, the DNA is TGTGCCAGCAGCGGCTCCTACAATGAGCAGTTCTTC.

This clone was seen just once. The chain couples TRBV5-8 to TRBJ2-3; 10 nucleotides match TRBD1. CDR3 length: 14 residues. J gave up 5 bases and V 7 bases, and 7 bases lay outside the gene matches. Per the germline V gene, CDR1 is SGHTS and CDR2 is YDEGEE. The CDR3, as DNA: TGTGCCAGCGGCGCCGGGACAGGGGAAGATACGCAGTATTTT. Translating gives CASGAGTGEDTQYF.

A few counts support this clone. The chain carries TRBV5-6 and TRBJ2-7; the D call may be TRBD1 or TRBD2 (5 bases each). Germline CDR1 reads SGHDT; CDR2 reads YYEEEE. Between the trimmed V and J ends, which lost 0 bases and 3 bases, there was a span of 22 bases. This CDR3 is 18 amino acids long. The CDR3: CASSLAAGFGQGGYEQYF. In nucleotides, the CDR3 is TGTGCCAGCAGCTTGGCCGCGGGTTTTGGGCAGGGTGGCTACGAGCAGTACTTC.

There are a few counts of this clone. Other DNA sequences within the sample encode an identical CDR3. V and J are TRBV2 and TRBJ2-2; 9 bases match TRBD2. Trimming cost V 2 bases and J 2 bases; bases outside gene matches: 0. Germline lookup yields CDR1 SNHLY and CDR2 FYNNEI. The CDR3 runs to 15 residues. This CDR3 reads CASSELAGNTGELFF. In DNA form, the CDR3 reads TGTGCCAGCAGTGAACTAGCGGGAAACACCGGGGAGCTGTTTTTT.

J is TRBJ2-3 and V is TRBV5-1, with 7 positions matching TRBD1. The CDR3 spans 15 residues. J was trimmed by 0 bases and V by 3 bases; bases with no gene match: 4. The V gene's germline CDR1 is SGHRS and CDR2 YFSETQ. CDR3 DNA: TGCGCCAGCAGCTCACCGGGACAGAGCACAGATACGCAGTATTTT. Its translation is CASSSPGQSTDTQYF.

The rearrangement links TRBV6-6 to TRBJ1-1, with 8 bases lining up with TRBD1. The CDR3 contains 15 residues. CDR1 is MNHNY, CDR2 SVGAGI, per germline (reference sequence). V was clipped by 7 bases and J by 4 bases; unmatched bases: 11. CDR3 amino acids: CASTLPQTGVTEAFF. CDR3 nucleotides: TGTGCCAGCACTCTTCCTCAGACAGGGGTCACTGAAGCTTTCTTT.

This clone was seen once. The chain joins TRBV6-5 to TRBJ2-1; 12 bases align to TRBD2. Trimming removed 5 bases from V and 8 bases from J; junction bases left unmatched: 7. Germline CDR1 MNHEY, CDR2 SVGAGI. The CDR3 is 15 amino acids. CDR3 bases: TGTGCCAGCAGTCCGACTAGCGGGAGTACCCATGAGCAGTTCTTC. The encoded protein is CASSPTSGSTHEQFF.

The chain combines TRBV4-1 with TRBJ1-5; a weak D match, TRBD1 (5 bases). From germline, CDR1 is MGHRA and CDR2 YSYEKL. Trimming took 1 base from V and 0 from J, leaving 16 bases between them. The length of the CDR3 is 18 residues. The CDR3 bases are TGCGCCAGCAGCCAAGGTCGCCCAGGGTCTGGTAGCAATCAGCCCCAGCATTTT. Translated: CASSQGRPGSGSNQPQHF.